This TCR beta chain came from a study of shared clonotypes between healthy human individuals. This clone was counted a few times. Its target is unknown. CD45RA-negative memory and CD45RA+ naive subsets were split from the CD4+ cells. Study-level results: Sequencing depth was predicted to influence how clonotypes are shared among donors. Represented diversity, genetic and exposure-history alike, was limited by few donors. A generally larger estimated richness was seen in naive subsets than in memory subsets.

Germline V gene data show CDR1 as SGHDN and CDR2 as FVKESK. J gave up 7 bases and V 7 bases, and 1 base lay outside the gene matches. This CDR3 is built from 13 residues. Clones were read by immunoSEQ multiplex PCR, and TCRdb kept only the in-frame ones, dropping some. The repertoire consists of about 980,000 clones, with about three quarters occurring once and the leading ten covering around 1.4%. The chain employs TRBV14 and TRBJ1-6; 10 bases agree with TRBD1. The sample taken for sequencing was memory CD4+ T cells sorted from blood. Subset: CD45RA-negative fraction. The source of this sequence is a young man in good health. The CDR3 region has the DNA TGTGCCAGCAAGGGACAGGGGAATTCACCCCTCCACTTT. Encoded protein: CASKGQGNSPLHF.